The 30 T cell receptor beta chains below all came from one sample that was sequenced in a study of T cells after posttransplantation cyclophosphamide. The naive gate required viable CD3+CD4+ or CD3+CD8+ cells with CCR7+CD45RA+CD45RO-CD95-CD27+CD28+ phenotype. Clones were read by immunoSEQ multiplex PCR, and TCRdb kept only the in-frame ones, dropping some. Of 34,000 or so clones in the sample, roughly nine tenths were seen once. The sample consisted of naive CD4+ T cells sorted from blood. The receptors derive from a man younger than 40 in good health and a related stem cell transplant donor.

The chain joins TRBV10-1 to TRBJ2-2; a weak D match, TRBD1 (6 bases). Germline V lookup: CDR1 WNHNN, CDR2 SYGVQD (reference sequence). With 4 bases removed from V and 6 bases from J, the gap between germline ends came to 9 bases. This CDR3 contains 13 residues. CDR3 coding DNA: TGCGCCAGCAGTGCTACAGGGTCCGGGGAGCTGTTTTTT. This encodes CASSATGSGELFF.

The chain links TRBV5-1 to TRBJ2-1; 8 bases map to TRBD2. CDR1 SGHRS and CDR2 YFSETQ come from the germline V gene. The CDR3 length is 16 residues. With 0 bases clipped from V and 7 bases from J, the junction kept 9 bases outside the gene matches. CDR3 amino acids: CASSLVPAGGSNEQFF. The CDR3 region has the DNA TGCGCCAGCAGCTTGGTGCCGGCGGGGGGAAGTAATGAGCAGTTCTTC.

The genes are TRBV10-3 and TRBJ2-7; 9 nucleotides match TRBD1. Per the germline V gene, CDR1 is ENHRY and CDR2 is SYGVKD. Unmatched junction bases numbered 13, after V lost 6 bases and J lost 4 bases. This CDR3 contains 16 residues. In DNA, the CDR3 is TGTGCCATCAGCAGGATTACAGGGGGCGAAGGGTACGAGCAGTACTTC. It codes for CAISRITGGEGYEQYF.

J is TRBJ2-3 and V is TRBV9; possibly TRBD1 for D (6 bases). The CDR3 spans 14 residues. Trimming took off 3 bases at V and 3 bases at J, with 11 bases between the two ends. The germline CDR1 and CDR2 sequences are SGDLS and YYNGEE. In DNA form, the CDR3 reads TGTGCCAGCAGCGCCATAGGACAGACAGATACGCAGTATTTT. Amino acid sequence: CASSAIGQTDTQYF.

V and J are TRBV2 and TRBJ1-1; 8 positions agree with TRBD1. The CDR3 is 14 amino acids. Germline V lookup: CDR1 SNHLY, CDR2 FYNNEI. After removal of 6 bases from V and 4 bases from J, the junction contained 7 bases not matched to a gene. The CDR3, as DNA: TGTGCCAGCAGGGAGACAGGGGTTGCCACTGAAGCTTTCTTT. It codes for CASRETGVATEAFF.

V gene TRBV27 combines with J gene TRBJ1-1; possible D gene TRBD1, 5 bases. With 5 bases removed from V and 2 bases from J, the gap between germline ends came to 12 bases. This CDR3 has 14 residues. CDR1 MNHEY and CDR2 SMNVEV come from the germline V gene (reference sequence). CDR3 region: CASSRFGGNTEAFF. In DNA, the CDR3 is TGTGCCAGCAGTCGGTTCGGGGGTAACACTGAAGCTTTCTTT.

The J gene is TRBJ1-1, the V gene TRBV18; unclear D gene. CDR3 length equals 12 residues. The V end lost 2 bases, the J end lost 7 bases, and 8 bases lay between the germline ends. CDR1 is KGHSH and CDR2 is LQKENI in the germline V gene. CDR3 loop: CASSPRSDEAFF. CDR3 DNA: TGTGCCAGCTCACCAAGGAGTGATGAAGCTTTCTTT.

The chain couples TRBV6-5 to TRBJ1-3; 9 nucleotides align to TRBD1. J gave up 2 bases and V 5 bases, and 4 bases lay outside the gene matches. The CDR3 has 15 residues. CDR1 is MNHEY, CDR2 SVGAGI, per germline. In DNA, the CDR3 is TGTGCCAGCAGTCAAGGGGACAGGGCTGGAAACACCATATATTTT. Its protein product is CASSQGDRAGNTIYF.

The genes are TRBV7-8 and TRBJ2-5; D call uncertain. V lost 1 base and J lost 3, with 18 bases in between. CDR1 and CDR2 (germline): SGHVS, FQNEAQ. This CDR3 is built from 17 residues. The CDR3 loop is CASSLGYLQLPEETQYF. CDR3 in DNA: TGTGCCAGCAGCTTAGGATACCTACAGCTCCCAGAAGAGACCCAGTACTTC.

The V gene is TRBV7-9, the J gene TRBJ2-5, with 7 bases matching TRBD1. Trimming at V came to 3 bases and at J to 2 bases, leaving 9 bases not matched to a gene. The CDR3 runs to 16 residues. The germline V gene encodes CDR1 SEHNR and CDR2 FQNEAQ (reference sequence). The DNA for the CDR3 is TGTGCCAGCAGCTTTTACACAGGGGACCGTCAAGAGACCCAGTACTTC. Its protein product is CASSFYTGDRQETQYF.

The chain couples TRBV18 to TRBJ1-2; 8 bases align to TRBD1. CDR1 is KGHSH, CDR2 LQKENI, per germline. Trimming took 6 bases from V and 6 from J; bases not matched to a gene: 18. The CDR3 sequence is 17 residues long. The CDR3 region is CASSPLYQGAERNGYTF. The CDR3 nucleotides are TGTGCCAGCTCGCCCCTTTACCAGGGGGCGGAGAGGAATGGCTACACCTTC.

The chain recombines TRBV28 with TRBJ2-3; 12 bases match TRBD2. This CDR3 is 20 amino acids long. The ends lost 7 bases at V and 0 bases at J; junction bases unmatched: 17. CDR1 MDHEN and CDR2 SYDVKM come from the germline V gene. The CDR3 region has the DNA TGTGCCAGCACCCCCCCCGGTCTAGCGGGGGGGATAGCTAGCACAGATACGCAGTATTTT. The encoded protein is CASTPPGLAGGIASTDTQYF.

The chain employs TRBV18 and TRBJ1-2, with D maybe TRBD1 (6 bases). The CDR3 covers 13 residues. Trimming removed 3 bases at V and 4 bases at J, with 9 bases between. Germline V CDR1 and CDR2: KGHSH, LQKENI. CDR3 DNA sequence: TGTGCCAGCTCACCTCGGGACACCTATGGCTACACCTTC. Amino acid sequence: CASSPRDTYGYTF.

The rearrangement joins TRBV29-1 to TRBJ1-1; the match to TRBD1 covers 8 bases. Losses at the gene ends were 7 bases for V and 1 base for J; bases not matched to a gene: 2. The CDR3 runs to 12 residues. Germline CDR1 is SQVTM and CDR2 is ANQGSEA. The CDR3 reads CSGGTGNTEAFF. CDR3 nucleotides: TGCAGCGGGGGGACAGGGAACACTGAAGCTTTCTTT.

V usage is TRBV25-1 and J usage is TRBJ2-2; 12 positions match TRBD1. The CDR3 consists of 18 residues. V was clipped by 3 bases and J by 8 bases; unmatched bases: 13. Germline V gives CDR1 MGHDK, CDR2 SYGVNS. The CDR3 DNA follows: TGTGCCAGCAGTGACTTGGGACAGGGGGCGAGGTTAGGTGGGGAGCTGTTTTTT. Translating gives CASSDLGQGARLGGELFF.

The rearrangement links TRBV7-2 to TRBJ2-1, with 14 positions matching TRBD2. This CDR3 region has 16 residues. The ends lost 2 bases at V and 7 bases at J; junction bases unmatched: 4. Germline-derived CDR1 and CDR2 are SGHTA and FQGNSA. CDR3 loop: CASSLLGTSGGNEQFF. The CDR3 DNA reads TGTGCCAGCAGCTTACTCGGGACTAGCGGGGGTAATGAGCAGTTCTTC.

For the CDR3, the DNA is TGTGCCAGCAGCCACCGACAGGGAAACTCCTACGAGCAGTACTTC. Translation: CASSHRQGNSYEQYF. This chain uses TRBV4-2 with TRBJ2-7; 7 bases align to TRBD1. Trimming took 3 bases from V and 0 from J; bases not matched to a gene: 5. The CDR3 runs 15 residues. CDR1 and CDR2 from the germline V gene are LGHNA and YNFKEQ.

This clone has a single count. This chain uses TRBV29-1 with TRBJ2-2, with 9 bases identical to TRBD1. J lost 5 bases, V lost 6 bases, and 4 bases had no gene match. CDR3 length equals 13 residues. Germline-derived CDR1 and CDR2 are SQVTM and ANQGSEA. CDR3 residues: CSVQGARTGELFF. The CDR3 coding sequence is TGCAGCGTACAGGGGGCTCGGACCGGGGAGCTGTTTTTT.

The rearrangement joins TRBV7-3 to TRBJ1-2, with 7 bases lining up with TRBD1. CDR1 is SGHTA and CDR2 is FQGTGA in the germline V gene. Losses at the gene ends were 0 bases for V and 6 bases for J; bases not matched to a gene: 10. The CDR3 sequence is 16 residues long. DNA for the CDR3: TGTGCCAGCAGCTTAACGGGTACAGGGGCCTGGAATGGCTACACCTTC. This encodes CASSLTGTGAWNGYTF.

The rearrangement uses TRBV6-1 and TRBJ2-2, with TRBD2 matching 7 bases. The CDR3 contains 14 residues. CDR1 and CDR2 from the germline V gene are MNHNS and SASEGT. V lost 7 bases to trimming and J lost 1 base; unmatched junction nucleotides: 3. The DNA for the CDR3 is TGTGCCAGCATTGGGGGGGGGAACACCGGGGAGCTGTTTTTT. This translates into CASIGGGNTGELFF.

The chain carries TRBV10-3 and TRBJ2-4; 8 nucleotides agree with TRBD1. The germline V gene encodes CDR1 ENHRY and CDR2 SYGVKD. The V segment lost 6 bases and the J segment 5 bases; nucleotides outside the gene matches: 6. CDR3 length equals 14 residues. As DNA, the CDR3 is TGTGCCATCAGATCTGACAGGGGTGAAAACATTCAGTACTTC. Translating it yields CAIRSDRGENIQYF.

CDR3 region: CASSAGGLAATYEQYF. The CDR3 region has the DNA TGTGCCAGCAGCGCCGGGGGACTAGCGGCAACCTACGAGCAGTACTTC. The chain joins TRBV5-4 to TRBJ2-7; 11 bases are shared with TRBD2. This CDR3 has 16 residues. Unmatched junction bases numbered 8, after V lost 4 bases and J lost 2 bases. In germline, CDR1 is SGHNT, CDR2 YYREEE (reference sequence).

This chain connects TRBV5-5 to TRBJ2-3; 9 bases are a match to TRBD1. Germline CDR1 SGHKS, CDR2 YYEKEE (reference sequence). The trim removed 0 bases at V and 4 bases at J, leaving 3 bases unmatched. The CDR3 is made up of 15 amino acids. The CDR3 DNA follows: TGTGCCAGCAGCTTGGCCGGGACAGGGTCAGATACGCAGTATTTT. Translating gives CASSLAGTGSDTQYF. The full variable domain, rest sourced from reference TRBV5-5 and TRBJ2-3, is DAGVTQSPTHLIKTRGQQVTLRCSPISGHKSVSWYQQVLGQGPQFIFQYYEKEERGRGNFPDRFSARQFPNYSSELNVNALLLGDSALYLCASSLAGTGSDTQYFGPGTRLTVL.

The gene calls are TRBV6-1 and TRBJ1-1; maybe TRBD1 (5 bases). The CDR3 has 13 residues. Germline lookup yields CDR1 MNHNS and CDR2 SASEGT. The V gene lost 0 bases and the J gene lost 8 bases, with 10 bases spanning the gap. In DNA, the CDR3 is TGTGCCAGCAGTGAAGCGGGGCGTCCCGAAGCTTTCTTT. Its translation: CASSEAGRPEAFF.

The CDR3 sequence is CASSERGGSYEQYF. DNA of the CDR3: TGTGCCAGCAGCGAGCGGGGGGGTTCCTACGAGCAGTACTTC. The rearrangement links TRBV5-4 to TRBJ2-7, with 10 bases that match TRBD2. Trimming at V came to 4 bases and at J to 1 base, leaving 2 bases not matched to a gene. Germline V gene sequence: CDR1 SGHNT, CDR2 YYREEE (reference sequence). CDR3 length: 14 residues.

The chain couples TRBV19 to TRBJ1-6; possible D gene TRBD1, 6 bases. The CDR3 has 16 residues. The germline V gene encodes CDR1 LNHDA and CDR2 SQIVND (reference sequence). Trimming removed 3 bases at V and 6 bases at J, with 15 bases between. The CDR3 DNA reads as TGTGCCAGTAGTATTGGTCAGGGGATACCTAATTCACCCCTCCACTTT. Its protein is CASSIGQGIPNSPLHF.

This chain connects TRBV2 to TRBJ2-1, with D perhaps TRBD1 (6 bases). V lost 4 bases and J lost 0, with 7 bases in between. Germline CDR1 reads SNHLY; CDR2 reads FYNNEI. CDR3 length: 14 residues. The CDR3, as DNA: TGTGCCAGCAGTGCCAGGGGCTCCTACAATGAGCAGTTCTTC. It translates to CASSARGSYNEQFF.

CDR3 sequence (DNA): TGTGCCAGCAGTAAGACTGCGAACACTGAAGCTTTCTTT. Amino acids: CASSKTANTEAFF. The chain is built from TRBV28 and TRBJ1-1, with D hard to call. V was trimmed by 5 bases and J by 1 base, leaving 8 bases between them. The germline gives CDR1 MDHEN, CDR2 SYDVKM. This CDR3 has 13 residues.

The DNA of the CDR3 is TGTGCCAGTAGTATAGTCAGGGATAGCAATCAGCCCCAGCATTTT. Its protein product is CASSIVRDSNQPQHF. The gene calls are TRBV19 and TRBJ1-5, with a weak D call TRBD1 (5 bases). Germline assignment: CDR1 LNHDA and CDR2 SQIVND (reference sequence). This CDR3 has 15 residues. V lost 1 base and J lost 0, with 7 bases in between.

The J gene is TRBJ1-3, the V gene TRBV2, with 8 bases that match TRBD1. V was pared by 3 bases and J by 3 bases, with 7 bases of the junction left unmatched. CDR1 is SNHLY, CDR2 FYNNEI, per germline. The CDR3 has 16 amino acids. The CDR3 region is CASSEVQGAYGNTIYF. CDR3 sequence (DNA): TGTGCCAGCAGTGAGGTCCAGGGGGCATATGGAAACACCATATATTTT.